Sequencing of this TCR beta chain was carried out in a study of blood T cell repertoires in COVID-19. Study at large: Acute and convalescent COVID-19 samples came from the United States, Italy and Spain. T cells, B-cell-depleted T cells, or PBMCs supplied cDNA or gDNA.

The CDR3 has 14 amino acids. The trim removed 6 bases at V and 5 bases at J, leaving 2 bases unmatched. The V gene's germline CDR1 is SQVTM and CDR2 ANQGSEA. About this clone itself: The sample carries other DNA sequences with the same CDR3.

Authors' methods: Researchers report that nucleated cell counts were estimated from reference gene primer amplification. Produced via immunoSEQ multiplex PCR; TCRdb's table is partial and in-frame only. That table gives V, J and clone size, and the DNA gave D and trimming. This sample carries about 210,000 clones, roughly nine tenths of them seen once, and the ten largest clones take about 0.81%. This clonotype originated in a woman aged 70 to 79 with acute or convalescent COVID-19. The chain is built from TRBV29-1 and TRBJ2-2, with 14 bases lining up with TRBD2. Input material: peripheral blood. CDR3 sequence reads: CSVGLAGETGELFF. CDR3 nucleotide sequence: TGCAGCGTGGGACTAGCGGGGGAGACCGGGGAGCTGTTTTTT.